The source of this T cell receptor beta chain is a study of cytomegalovirus exposure and HLA in healthy donors. Germline CDR1 LGHNA, CDR2 YSLEER. The CDR3 sequence is 16 residues long. Trimming pared 1 base from V and 3 bases from J, leaving 16 bases between. PCR used 60 Vbeta primers and 13 Jbeta primers. TCRdb's table, derived via immunoSEQ multiplex PCR, lists solely in-frame clones and lacks some. The sample holds 100,000 or so clones; more than 65% are singletons and the top ten take more than 0.95%. The origin of this receptor is a woman in her late teens or twenties in good health and CMV-seronegative. The sequenced material came from PBMCs. The rearrangement joins TRBV4-3 to TRBJ2-7, with D perhaps matching TRBD2 (7 bases). The CDR3 loop reads CASSQVLGGLGYEQYF. CDR3 bases: TGCGCCAGCAGCCAAGTCTTGGGGGGGCTCGGCTACGAGCAGTACTTC.